These T cell receptor beta chains were read from a single sample in a study of beta chain features in type 1 diabetes. Sequencing used immunoSEQ multiplex PCR; TCRdb keeps in-frame clones, though not all of them. The profile shows 140,000 or so clones, around a tenth of them singletons. Sequences were obtained from central memory CD4+ T cells from blood. These receptors all stem from a young man in good health. Both conserved end residues are part of each CDR3. A D gene is named only where the DNA matches it firmly. Size tells how often a clone was seen (once, few, many) or the class of an expanded clone, and some rows leave it out.

TRBJ1-3 | 14 | TRBV29-1 | NA | few | TGCAGCGTGCGCATTCAATACTCTGGAAACACCATATATTTT | CSVRIQYSGNTIYF
TRBJ2-5 | 15 | TRBV5-6 | NA | few | TGTGCCAGCAGCCCGGGCAGGGTACTCCAAGAGACCCAGTACTTC | CASSPGRVLQETQYF
TRBJ2-5 | 16 | TRBV30 | NA | few | TGTGCCTGGAGTGTCGGAGGGGGCGCGGGGCAAGAGACCCAGTACTTC | CAWSVGGGAGQETQYF
TRBJ2-4 | 13 | TRBV7-9 | NA | many | TGTGCCAGCAGCGGACTAGCCAAAAACATTCAGTACTTC | CASSGLAKNIQYF
TRBJ2-5 | 14 | TRBV10-3 | TRBD1 | few | TGTGCCATCAGCGAGGACAGGCGGACCGAGACCCAGTACTTC | CAISEDRRTETQYF
TRBJ1-2 | 13 | TRBV4-2 | TRBD1 | few | TGTGCCAGCAGCCAAGGGACAGGGTATGGCTACACCTTC | CASSQGTGYGYTF
TRBJ2-3 | 15 | TRBV6-5 | TRBD2 | few | TGTGCCAGCAGAGAGCTAGCGGGGGGGAAAGATACGCAGTATTTT | CASRELAGGKDTQYF
TRBJ1-4 | 13 | TRBV6-1 | NA | NA | TGTGCCAGCAGGACTTCCCAATTCGAAAAACTGTTTTTT | CASRTSQFEKLFF
TRBJ1-6 | 15 | TRBV19 | TRBD1 | few | TGTGCCAGTAGGAAGACAGGGGTGGAGAATTCACCCCTCCACTTT | CASRKTGVENSPLHF
TRBJ1-5 | 13 | TRBV7-3 | NA | NA | TGTGCCAGCAGCTTAGCCAGGGAACAGCCCCAGCATTTT | CASSLAREQPQHF
TRBJ1-2 | 16 | TRBV29-1 | NA | few | TGCAGCGTTGAAGCGACCGGTAGGGGTCCTAACTATGGCTACACCTTC | CSVEATGRGPNYGYTF
TRBJ1-2 | 16 | TRBV27 | TRBD1 | many | TGTGCCAGCAGCTTAGAGCCTCCTTACAGGGGTTCAGGCTACACCTTC | CASSLEPPYRGSGYTF
TRBJ1-3 | 14 | TRBV5-1 | TRBD1 | NA | TGCGCCAGCAGCTTGGCGGGACAGGGGAACACCATATATTTT | CASSLAGQGNTIYF
TRBJ1-4 | 14 | TRBV5-1 | TRBD1 | few | TGCGCCAGCAGCGCGGGACAGGGGCGAGAAAAACTGTTTTTT | CASSAGQGREKLFF
TRBJ1-5 | 17 | TRBV4-1 | TRBD1 | NA | TGCGCCAGCAGCCAAGGGGGACAGGGGCTCATCAATCAGCCCCAGCATTTT | CASSQGGQGLINQPQHF
TRBJ2-2 | 15 | TRBV6-1 | NA | few | TGTGCCAGCAGAGGCGCCCCAGGGAAAACCGGGGAGCTGTTTTTT | CASRGAPGKTGELFF
TRBJ1-4 | 15 | TRBV5-1 | TRBD1 | NA | TGCGCCAGCAGCGCCGGACAGGGGCCTGATGAAAAACTGTTTTTT | CASSAGQGPDEKLFF
TRBJ1-5 | 14 | TRBV9 | TRBD1 | few | TGTGCCAGCAGCGCACCGGGACAGGGCCAGCCCCAGCATTTT | CASSAPGQGQPQHF
TRBJ1-5 | 14 | TRBV7-2 | NA | few | TGTGCCAGCAGCTTACTAGGGGGACCTCAGCCCCAGCATTTT | CASSLLGGPQPQHF
TRBJ2-5 | 13 | TRBV7-3 | NA | few | TGTGCCAGCAGCTTACAGGGTAGGGAGACCCAGTACTTC | CASSLQGRETQYF
TRBJ2-2 | 18 | TRBV21-1 | NA | NA | TGTGCCAGCAGCAAAGTTAGGGGACTACCCCCGAACACCGGGGAGCTGTTTTTT | CASSKVRGLPPNTGELFF
TRBJ2-3 | 15 | TRBV27 | TRBD1 | NA | TGTGCCACTACCGCGGGACAGGGGGCGTGGGATACGCAGTATTTT | CATTAGQGAWDTQYF